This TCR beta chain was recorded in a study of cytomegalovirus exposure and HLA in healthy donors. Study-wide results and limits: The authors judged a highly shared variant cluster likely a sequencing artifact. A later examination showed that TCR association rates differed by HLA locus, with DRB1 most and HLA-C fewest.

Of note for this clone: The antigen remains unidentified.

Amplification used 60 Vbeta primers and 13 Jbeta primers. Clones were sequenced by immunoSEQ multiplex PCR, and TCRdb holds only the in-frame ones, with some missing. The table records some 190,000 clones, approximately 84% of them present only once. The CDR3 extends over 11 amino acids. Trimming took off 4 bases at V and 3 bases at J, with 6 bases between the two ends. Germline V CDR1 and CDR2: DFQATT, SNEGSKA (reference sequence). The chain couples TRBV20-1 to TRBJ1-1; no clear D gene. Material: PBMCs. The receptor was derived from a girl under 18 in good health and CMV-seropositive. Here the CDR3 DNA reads TGCAGTGCTATCGGGGACACTGAAGCTTTCTTT. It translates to CSAIGDTEAFF.